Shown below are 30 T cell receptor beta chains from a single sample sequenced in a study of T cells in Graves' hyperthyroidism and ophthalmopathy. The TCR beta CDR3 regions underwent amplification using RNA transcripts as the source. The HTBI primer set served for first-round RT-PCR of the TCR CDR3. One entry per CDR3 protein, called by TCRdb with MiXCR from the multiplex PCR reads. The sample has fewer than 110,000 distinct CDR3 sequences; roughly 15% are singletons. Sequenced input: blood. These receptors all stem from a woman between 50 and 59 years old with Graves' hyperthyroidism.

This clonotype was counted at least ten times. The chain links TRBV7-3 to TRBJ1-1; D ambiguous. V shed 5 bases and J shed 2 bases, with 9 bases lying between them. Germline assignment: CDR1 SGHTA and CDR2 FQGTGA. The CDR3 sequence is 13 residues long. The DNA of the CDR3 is TGTGCCAGCAGCCGTCAGCAAAACACTGAAGCTTTCTTT. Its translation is CASSRQQNTEAFF.

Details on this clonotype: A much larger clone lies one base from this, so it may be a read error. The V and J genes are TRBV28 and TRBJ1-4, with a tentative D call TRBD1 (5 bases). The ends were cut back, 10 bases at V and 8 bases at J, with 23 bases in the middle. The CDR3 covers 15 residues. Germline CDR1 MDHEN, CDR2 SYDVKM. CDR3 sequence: CATGIRGGYGEKLFF. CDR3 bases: TGTGCCACCGGAATACGCGGGGGATATGGGGAAAAACTGTTTTTT.

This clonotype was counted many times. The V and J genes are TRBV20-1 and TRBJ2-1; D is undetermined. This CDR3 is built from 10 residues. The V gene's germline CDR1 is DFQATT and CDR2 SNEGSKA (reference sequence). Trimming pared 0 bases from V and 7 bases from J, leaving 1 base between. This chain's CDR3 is CSARENEQFF. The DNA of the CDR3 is TGCAGTGCTAGAGAGAATGAGCAGTTCTTC.

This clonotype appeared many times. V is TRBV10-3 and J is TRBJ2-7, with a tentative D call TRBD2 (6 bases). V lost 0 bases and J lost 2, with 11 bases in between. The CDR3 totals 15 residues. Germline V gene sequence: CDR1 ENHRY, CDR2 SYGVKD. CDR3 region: CAISESEEGPYEQYV. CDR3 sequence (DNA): TGTGCCATCAGTGAGTCGGAGGAGGGCCCCTACGAGCAGTACGTC.

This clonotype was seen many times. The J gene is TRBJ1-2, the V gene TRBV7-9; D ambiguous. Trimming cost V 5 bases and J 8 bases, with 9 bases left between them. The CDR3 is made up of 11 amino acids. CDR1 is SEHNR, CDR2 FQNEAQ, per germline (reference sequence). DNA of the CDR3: TGTGCCAGCAGCCGGAGCGAAGGCTACACCTTC. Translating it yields CASSRSEGYTF.

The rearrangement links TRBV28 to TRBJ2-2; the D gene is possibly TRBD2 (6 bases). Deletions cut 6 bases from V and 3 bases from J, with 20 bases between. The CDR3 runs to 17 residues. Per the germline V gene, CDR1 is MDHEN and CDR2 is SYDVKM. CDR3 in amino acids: CASSRYELARDTGELFF. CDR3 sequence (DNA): TGTGCCAGCAGCCGCTATGAACTAGCTAGGGACACCGGGGAGCTGTTTTTT.

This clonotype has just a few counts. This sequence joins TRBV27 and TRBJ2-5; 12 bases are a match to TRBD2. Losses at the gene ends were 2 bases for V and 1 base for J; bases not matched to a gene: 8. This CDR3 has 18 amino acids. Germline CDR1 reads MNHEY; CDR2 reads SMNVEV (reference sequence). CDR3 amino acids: CASSLRASGRAFQETQYF. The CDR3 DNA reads TGTGCCAGCAGTTTAAGGGCTAGCGGGAGGGCCTTCCAAGAGACCCAGTACTTC.

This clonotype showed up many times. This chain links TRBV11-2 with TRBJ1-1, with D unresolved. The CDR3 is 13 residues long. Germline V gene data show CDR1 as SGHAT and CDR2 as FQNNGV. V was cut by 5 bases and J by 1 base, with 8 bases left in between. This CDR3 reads CASSTQRNTEAFF. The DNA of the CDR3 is TGTGCCAGCAGCACCCAGAGGAACACTGAAGCTTTCTTT.

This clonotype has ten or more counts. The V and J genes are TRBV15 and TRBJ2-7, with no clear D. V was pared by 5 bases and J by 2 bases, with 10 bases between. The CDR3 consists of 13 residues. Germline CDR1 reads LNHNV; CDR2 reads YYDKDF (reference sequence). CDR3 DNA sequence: TGTGCCACCAGCGATACCTTCGCCTACGAGCAGTACTTC. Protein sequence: CATSDTFAYEQYF. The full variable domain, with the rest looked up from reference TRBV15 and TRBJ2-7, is DAMVIQNPRYQVTQFGKPVTLSCSQTLNHNVMYWYQQKSSQAPKLLFHYYDKDFNNEADTPDNFQSRRPNTSFCFLDIRSPGLGDTAMYLCATSDTFAYEQYFGPGTRLTVT.

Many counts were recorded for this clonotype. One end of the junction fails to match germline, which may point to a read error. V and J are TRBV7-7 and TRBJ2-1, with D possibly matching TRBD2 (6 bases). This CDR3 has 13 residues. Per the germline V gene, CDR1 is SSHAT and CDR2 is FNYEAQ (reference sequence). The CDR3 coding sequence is TGTGCTAGCAGCGACTGGGGTAGCGGTAAGCAGTTCTTC. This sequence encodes CASSDWGSGKQFF.

The CDR3 loop is CASSPDGPSYGYTF. The CDR3 coding sequence is TGTGCCAGCAGCCCGGACGGCCCCTCCTATGGCTACACCTTC. The chain combines TRBV11-1 with TRBJ1-2; D gene uncertain. This CDR3 comprises 14 residues. Germline V gene data show CDR1 as SGHAT and CDR2 as FQDESV (reference sequence). The V gene lost 5 bases and the J gene lost 4 bases, with 14 bases spanning the gap.

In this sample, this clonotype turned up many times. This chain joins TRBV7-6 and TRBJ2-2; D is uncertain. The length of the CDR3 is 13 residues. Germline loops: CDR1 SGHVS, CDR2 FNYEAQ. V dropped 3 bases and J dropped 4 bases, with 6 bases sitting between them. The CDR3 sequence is CASSLRITGELFF. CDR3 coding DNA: TGTGCCAGCAGCTTGAGAATCACCGGGGAGCTGTTTTTT.

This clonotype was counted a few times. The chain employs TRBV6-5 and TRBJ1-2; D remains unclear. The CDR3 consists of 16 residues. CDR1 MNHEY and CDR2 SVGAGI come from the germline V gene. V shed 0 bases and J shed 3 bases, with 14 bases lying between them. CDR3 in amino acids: CASSYSWEDRDYGYTF. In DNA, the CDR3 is TGTGCCAGCAGTTACTCGTGGGAAGATCGTGACTATGGCTACACCTTC.

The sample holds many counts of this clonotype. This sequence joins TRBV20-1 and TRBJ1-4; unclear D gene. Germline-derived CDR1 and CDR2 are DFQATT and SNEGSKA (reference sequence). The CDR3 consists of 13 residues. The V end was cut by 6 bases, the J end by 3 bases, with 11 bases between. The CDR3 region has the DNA TGCAGTGCCACCGGACGGGCTAATGAAAAACTGTTTTTT. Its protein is CSATGRANEKLFF.

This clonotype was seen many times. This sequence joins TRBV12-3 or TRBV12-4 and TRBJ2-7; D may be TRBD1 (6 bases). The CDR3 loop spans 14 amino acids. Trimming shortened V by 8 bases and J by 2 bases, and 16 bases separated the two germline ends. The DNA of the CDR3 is TGTGCCAGCGCGAAGACAGGTCTAACCTACGAGCAGTACTTC. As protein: CASAKTGLTYEQYF.

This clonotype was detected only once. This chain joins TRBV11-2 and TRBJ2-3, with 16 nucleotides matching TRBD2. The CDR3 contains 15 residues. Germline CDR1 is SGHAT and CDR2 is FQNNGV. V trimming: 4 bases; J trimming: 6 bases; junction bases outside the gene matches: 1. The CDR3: CASSSGLAGGDTQYF. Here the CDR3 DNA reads TGTGCCAGCAGCTCGGGACTAGCGGGGGGGGATACGCAGTATTTT.

The CDR3 here is CSAIRPLGQTDTQYF. DNA of the CDR3: TGCAGTGCTATTAGGCCCCTAGGGCAGACAGATACGCAGTATTTT. The chain links TRBV20-1 to TRBJ2-3, with D hard to call. The CDR3 totals 15 residues. From germline, CDR1 is DFQATT and CDR2 SNEGSKA (reference sequence). V lost 4 bases and J 3 bases, leaving 17 bases between the germline ends.

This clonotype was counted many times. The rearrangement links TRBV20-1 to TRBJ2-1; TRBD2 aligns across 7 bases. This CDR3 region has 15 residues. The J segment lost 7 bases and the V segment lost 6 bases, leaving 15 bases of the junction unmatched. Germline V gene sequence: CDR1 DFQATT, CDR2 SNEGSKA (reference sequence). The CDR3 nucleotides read TGCAGTGCGAAGAAGCGACGCGGGAGTTGGAATGAGCAGTTCTTC. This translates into CSAKKRRGSWNEQFF.

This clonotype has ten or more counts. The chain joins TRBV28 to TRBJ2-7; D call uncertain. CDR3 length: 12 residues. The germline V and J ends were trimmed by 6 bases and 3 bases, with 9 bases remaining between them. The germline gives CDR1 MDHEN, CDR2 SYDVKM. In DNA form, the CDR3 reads TGTGCCAGCAGCAGGAATCTCTACGAGCAGTACGTC. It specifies CASSRNLYEQYV.

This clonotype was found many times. Written as DNA, the CDR3 is TGTGCCAGCATCACTCAGGGCGGAGGGAACTATGGCTACACCTTC. Its protein is CASITQGGGNYGYTF. The chain recombines TRBV28 with TRBJ1-2; D might be TRBD1 (5 bases). Germline V gives CDR1 MDHEN, CDR2 SYDVKM. With 7 bases removed from V and 2 bases from J, the gap between germline ends came to 17 bases. This CDR3 comprises 15 residues.

The DNA of the CDR3 is TGTGCCAGCTCACCACAGGTCGACAGGGGTGGTGGAAACACCATATATTTT. This sequence encodes CASSPQVDRGGGNTIYF. The chain joins TRBV18 to TRBJ1-3; 8 bases are a match to TRBD1. V lost 1 base and J lost 3; bases outside the gene matches: 8. Germline CDR1 reads KGHSH; CDR2 reads LQKENI. CDR3 length: 17 amino acids.

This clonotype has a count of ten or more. The CDR3 DNA reads as TGTGCCAGTATAGGGGGCGAGGGGGCTATAAATGAGCAGTTCTTC. Its translation: CASIGGEGAINEQFF. The chain joins TRBV28 to TRBJ2-1, with 7 bases fitting TRBD1. J lost 7 bases, V lost 9 bases, and 15 bases had no gene match. Germline V lookup: CDR1 MDHEN, CDR2 SYDVKM. The CDR3 has 15 amino acids.

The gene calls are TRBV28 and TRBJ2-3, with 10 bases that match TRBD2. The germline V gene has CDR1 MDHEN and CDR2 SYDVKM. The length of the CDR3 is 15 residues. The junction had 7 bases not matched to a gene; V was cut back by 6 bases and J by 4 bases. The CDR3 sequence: CASSRLSGGSDTQYF. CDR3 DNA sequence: TGTGCCAGCAGCCGCCTTAGCGGGGGGTCAGATACGCAGTATTTT.

The CDR3 loop is CASDRSDQPQHF. The CDR3 DNA is TGTGCCAGTGACAGGTCGGATCAGCCCCAGCATTTT. The chain carries TRBV12-3 or TRBV12-4 and TRBJ1-5, with a weak D call TRBD1 (6 bases). The germline V and J ends were trimmed by 9 bases and 5 bases, with 11 bases remaining between them. The CDR3 runs 12 residues.

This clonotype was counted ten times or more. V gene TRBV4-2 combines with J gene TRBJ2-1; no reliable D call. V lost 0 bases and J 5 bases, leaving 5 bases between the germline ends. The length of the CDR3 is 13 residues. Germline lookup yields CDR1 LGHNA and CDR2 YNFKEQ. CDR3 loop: CASSQELHNEQFF. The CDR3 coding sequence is TGTGCCAGCAGCCAAGAACTTCACAATGAGCAGTTCTTC.

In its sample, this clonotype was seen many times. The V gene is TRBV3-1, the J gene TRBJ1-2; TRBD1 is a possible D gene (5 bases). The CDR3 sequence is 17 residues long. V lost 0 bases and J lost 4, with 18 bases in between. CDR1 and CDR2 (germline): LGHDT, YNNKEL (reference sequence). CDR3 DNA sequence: TGTGCCAGCAGCCAAGATCGAGGGCGGGGACGGGTCTATGGCTACACCTTC. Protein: CASSQDRGRGRVYGYTF.

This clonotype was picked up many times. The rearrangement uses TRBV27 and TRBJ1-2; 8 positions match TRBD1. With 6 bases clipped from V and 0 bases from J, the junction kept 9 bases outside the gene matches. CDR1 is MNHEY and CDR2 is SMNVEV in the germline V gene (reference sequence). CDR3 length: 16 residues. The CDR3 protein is CASRFTGTGTNYGYTF. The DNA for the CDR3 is TGTGCCAGCAGATTCACTGGGACAGGAACTAACTATGGCTACACCTTC.

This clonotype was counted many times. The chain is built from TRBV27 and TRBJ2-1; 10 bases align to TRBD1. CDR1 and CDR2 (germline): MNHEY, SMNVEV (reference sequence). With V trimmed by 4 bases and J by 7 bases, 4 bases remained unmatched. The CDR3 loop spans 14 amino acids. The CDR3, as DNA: TGTGCCAGCAGTTCGAAGGGACAGGGGAATGAGCAGTTCTTC. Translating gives CASSSKGQGNEQFF.

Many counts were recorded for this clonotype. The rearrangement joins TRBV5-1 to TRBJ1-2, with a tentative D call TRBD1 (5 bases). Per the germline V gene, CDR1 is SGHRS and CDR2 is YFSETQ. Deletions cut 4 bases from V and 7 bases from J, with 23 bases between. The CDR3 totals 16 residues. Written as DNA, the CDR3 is TGCGCCAGCAGCAGCCGGGACCCGAAGGTCCTCTCTGGCTACACCTTC. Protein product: CASSSRDPKVLSGYTF.

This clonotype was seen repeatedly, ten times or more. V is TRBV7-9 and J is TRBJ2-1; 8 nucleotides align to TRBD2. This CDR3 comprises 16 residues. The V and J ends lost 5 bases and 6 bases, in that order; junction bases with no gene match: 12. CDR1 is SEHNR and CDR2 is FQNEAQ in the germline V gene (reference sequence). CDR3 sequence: CASSPGWGSGINEQFF. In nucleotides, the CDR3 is TGTGCCAGCAGCCCGGGGTGGGGTAGCGGGATCAATGAGCAGTTCTTC.